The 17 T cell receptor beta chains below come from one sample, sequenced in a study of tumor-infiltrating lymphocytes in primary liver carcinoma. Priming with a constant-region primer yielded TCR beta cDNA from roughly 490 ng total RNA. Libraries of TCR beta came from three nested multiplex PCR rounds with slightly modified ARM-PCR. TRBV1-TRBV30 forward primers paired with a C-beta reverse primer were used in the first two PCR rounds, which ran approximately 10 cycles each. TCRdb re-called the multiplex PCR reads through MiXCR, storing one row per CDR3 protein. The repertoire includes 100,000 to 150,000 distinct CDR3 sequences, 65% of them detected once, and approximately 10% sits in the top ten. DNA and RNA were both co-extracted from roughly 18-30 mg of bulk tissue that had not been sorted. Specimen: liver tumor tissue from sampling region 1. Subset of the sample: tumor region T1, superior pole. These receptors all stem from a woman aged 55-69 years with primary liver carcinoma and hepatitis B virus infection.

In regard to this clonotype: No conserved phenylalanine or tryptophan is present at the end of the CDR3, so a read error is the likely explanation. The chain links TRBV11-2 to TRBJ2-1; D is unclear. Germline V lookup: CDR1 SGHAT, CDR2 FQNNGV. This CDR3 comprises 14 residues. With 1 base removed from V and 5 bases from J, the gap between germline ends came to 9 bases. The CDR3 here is CASSLVTRNNEQFS. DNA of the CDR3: TGTGCCAGCAGCTTAGTCACTCGGAACAATGAGCAGTTCTCA.

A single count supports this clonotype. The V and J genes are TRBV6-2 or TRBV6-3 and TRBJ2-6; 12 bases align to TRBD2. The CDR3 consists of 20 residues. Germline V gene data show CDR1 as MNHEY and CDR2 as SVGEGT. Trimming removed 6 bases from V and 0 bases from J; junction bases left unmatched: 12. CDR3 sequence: CASSPIALAGGNSGANVLTF. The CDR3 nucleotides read TGTGCCAGCAGCCCCATCGCACTAGCGGGAGGAAACTCTGGGGCCAACGTCCTGACTTTC.

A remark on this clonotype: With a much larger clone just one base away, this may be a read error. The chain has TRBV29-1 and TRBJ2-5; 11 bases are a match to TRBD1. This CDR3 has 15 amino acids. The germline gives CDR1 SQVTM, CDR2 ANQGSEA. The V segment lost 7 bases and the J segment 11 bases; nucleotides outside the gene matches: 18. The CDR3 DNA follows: TGCAGCGCTCGAGGACAGGGGGCTTGGGGCAATGAGCAGTACTTC. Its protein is CSARGQGAWGNEQYF. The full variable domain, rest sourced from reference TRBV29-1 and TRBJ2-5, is SAVISQKPSRDICQRGTSLTIQCQVDSQVTMMFWYRQQPGQSLTLIATANQGSEATYESGFVIDKFPISRPNLTFSTLTVSNMSPEDSSIYLCSARGQGAWGNEQYFGPGTRLLVL.

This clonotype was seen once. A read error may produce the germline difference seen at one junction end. Written as DNA, the CDR3 is TGTGCCAGCAGCCAGACCAGCGGGAATATCAATAAGCAGTTCTTC. This encodes CASSQTSGNINKQFF. The chain recombines TRBV11-3 with TRBJ2-1, with 7 bases identical to TRBD2. Germline V gene data show CDR1 as SGHNT and CDR2 as YENEEA. CDR3 size: 15 residues.

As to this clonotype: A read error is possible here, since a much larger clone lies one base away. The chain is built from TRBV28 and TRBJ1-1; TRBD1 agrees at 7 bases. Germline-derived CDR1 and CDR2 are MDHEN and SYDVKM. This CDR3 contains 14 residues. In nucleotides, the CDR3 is TGTGCCAGCAGCCGGATGACAGGGAACGCTGAAGCTTTCTTT. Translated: CASSRMTGNAEAFF.

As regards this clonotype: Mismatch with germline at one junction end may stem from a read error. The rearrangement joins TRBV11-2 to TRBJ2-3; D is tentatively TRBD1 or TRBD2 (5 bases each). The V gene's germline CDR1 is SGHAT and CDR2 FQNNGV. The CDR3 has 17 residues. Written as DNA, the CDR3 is TGTGCTAGCAGGTTAGTCGGGGCAGGTCTAAGCACAGATACGCAGTATTTT. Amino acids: CASRLVGAGLSTDTQYF.

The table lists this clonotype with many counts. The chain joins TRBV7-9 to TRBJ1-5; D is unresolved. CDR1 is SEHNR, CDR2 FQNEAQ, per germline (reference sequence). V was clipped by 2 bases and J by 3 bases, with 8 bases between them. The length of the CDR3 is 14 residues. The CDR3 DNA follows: TGTGCCAGCAGCTTATCCAGCCTCAATCAGCCCCAGCATTTT. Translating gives CASSLSSLNQPQHF.

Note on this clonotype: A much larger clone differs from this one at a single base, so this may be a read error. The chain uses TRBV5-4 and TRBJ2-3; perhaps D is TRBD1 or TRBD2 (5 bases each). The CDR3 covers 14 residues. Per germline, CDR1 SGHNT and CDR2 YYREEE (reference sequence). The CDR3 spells CASSYERGTDAQYF. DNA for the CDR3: TGTGCCAGCAGCTATGAACGGGGCACAGATGCGCAGTATTTT.

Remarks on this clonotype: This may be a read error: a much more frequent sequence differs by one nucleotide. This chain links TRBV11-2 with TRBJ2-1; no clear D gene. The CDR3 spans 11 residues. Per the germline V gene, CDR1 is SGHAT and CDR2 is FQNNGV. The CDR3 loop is CVSSLTLGQFF. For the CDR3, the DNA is TGTGTCAGCAGCTTAACTTTAGGGCAGTTCTTC.

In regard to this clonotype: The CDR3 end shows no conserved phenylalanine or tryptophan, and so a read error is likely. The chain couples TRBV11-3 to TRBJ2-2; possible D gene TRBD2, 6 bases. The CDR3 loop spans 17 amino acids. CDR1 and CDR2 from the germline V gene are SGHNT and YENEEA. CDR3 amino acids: CASSLSASAFNTGELFI. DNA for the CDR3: TGTGCCAGCAGCTTAAGCGCTAGCGCCTTTAACACAGGGGAGCTGTTTATT.

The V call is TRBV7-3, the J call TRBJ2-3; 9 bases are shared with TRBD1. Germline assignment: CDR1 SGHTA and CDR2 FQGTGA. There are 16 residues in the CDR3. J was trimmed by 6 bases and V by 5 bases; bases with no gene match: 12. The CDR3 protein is CASSDPGTGTRDTQYF. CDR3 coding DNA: TGTGCCAGCAGCGACCCCGGGACAGGGACCAGGGATACGCAGTATTTT.

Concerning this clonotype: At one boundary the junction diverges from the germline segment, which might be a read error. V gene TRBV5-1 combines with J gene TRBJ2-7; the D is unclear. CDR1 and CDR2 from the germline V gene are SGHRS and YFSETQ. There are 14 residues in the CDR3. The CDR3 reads CVSSLLSQGYERYF. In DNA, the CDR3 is TGCGTCAGCAGCTTGTTATCACAAGGCTACGAGCGGTACTTC. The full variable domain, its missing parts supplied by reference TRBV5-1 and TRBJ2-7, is KAGVTQTPRYLIKTRGQQVTLSCSPISGHRSVSWYQQTPGQGLQFLFEYFSETQRNKGNFPGRFSGRQFSNSRSEMNVSTLELGDSALYLCVSSLLSQGYERYFGPGTRLTVT.

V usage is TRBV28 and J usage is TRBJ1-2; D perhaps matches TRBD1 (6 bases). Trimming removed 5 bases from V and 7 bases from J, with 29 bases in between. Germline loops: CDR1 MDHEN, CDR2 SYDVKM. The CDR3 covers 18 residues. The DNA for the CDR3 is TGTGCCAGCAGTCACGTACTCCGGGACAAGCAGATCAGGAGTGGCTACACCTTC. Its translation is CASSHVLRDKQIRSGYTF.

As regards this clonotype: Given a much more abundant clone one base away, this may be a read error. DNA of the CDR3: TGTACCAGCAGCTTGTACGCAGGTCTCAACTACGAGCAGTACTTC. Encoded protein: CTSSLYAGLNYEQYF. The rearrangement uses TRBV5-8 and TRBJ2-7, with no clear D. This CDR3 has 15 amino acids. Germline lookup yields CDR1 SGHTS and CDR2 YDEGEE.

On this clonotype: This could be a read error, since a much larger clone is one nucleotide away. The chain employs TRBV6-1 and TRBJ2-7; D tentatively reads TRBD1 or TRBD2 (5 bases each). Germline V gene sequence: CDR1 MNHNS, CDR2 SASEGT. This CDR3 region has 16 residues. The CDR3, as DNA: TGTGTCAGCAGTGAAGTTTTTGCCGGGACCCCCCGCGTGCAGTACTTC. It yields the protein CVSSEVFAGTPRVQYF.

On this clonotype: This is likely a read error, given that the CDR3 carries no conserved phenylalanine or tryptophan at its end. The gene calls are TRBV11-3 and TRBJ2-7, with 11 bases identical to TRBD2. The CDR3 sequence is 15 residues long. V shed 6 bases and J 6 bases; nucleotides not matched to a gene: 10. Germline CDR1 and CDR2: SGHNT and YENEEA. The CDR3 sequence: CASRPSGTSGGEQYS. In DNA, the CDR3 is TGTGCCAGCAGGCCCTCCGGGACTAGCGGAGGCGAGCAGTACTCC.

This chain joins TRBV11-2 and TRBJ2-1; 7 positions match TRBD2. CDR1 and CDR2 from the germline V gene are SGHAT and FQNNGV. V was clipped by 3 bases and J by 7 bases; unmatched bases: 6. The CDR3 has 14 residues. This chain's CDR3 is CASSFLAVYNEQFF. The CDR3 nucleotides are TGTGCCAGCAGCTTCCTAGCGGTGTATAATGAGCAGTTCTTC.